The 16 T cell receptor beta chains given below trace back to one sample, sequenced in a study of T-cell reconstitution after alpha-beta-depleted transplantation in children. During its preparation, the TCRbeta library received unique molecular identifiers. Each CDR3 protein is one row after TCRdb ran MiXCR on the PCR reads. Of 750,000 to 950,000 distinct CDR3 sequences in the sample, about 16% were seen once. The sequencing here drew on PBMCs, mostly from graft donor cells, taken 360 days after TCRalphabeta/CD19-depleted stem cell transplant. The receptors stem from a male patient younger than 18 who had a stem cell transplant for acute lymphoblastic leukemia, so the T cells may come from the graft donor.

This clonotype was observed a few times. The chain joins TRBV20-1 to TRBJ2-7; D gene ambiguous. The CDR3 contains 9 residues. The germline gives CDR1 DFQATT, CDR2 SNEGSKA (reference sequence). Trimming left V 7 bases short and J 4 bases short, with 5 bases between. CDR3 bases: TGCAGTGGCCCGTACGAGCAGTACTTC. It specifies CSGPYEQYF.

This clonotype came up a few times. The chain recombines TRBV5-1 with TRBJ2-5; the D gene is possibly TRBD2 (7 bases). Germline CDR1 reads SGHRS; CDR2 reads YFSETQ. This CDR3 is 15 amino acids long. V gave up 1 base and J gave up 4 bases, with 14 bases separating them. The CDR3 DNA reads as TGCGCCAGCAGCTTGTGGGGGCCGGGGGGAGAGACCCAGTACTTC. It translates to CASSLWGPGGETQYF.

The chain combines TRBV29-1 with TRBJ1-2; D is unclear. Germline values: CDR1 SQVTM, CDR2 ANQGSEA. CDR3 length equals 15 residues. Trimming removed 2 bases from V and 2 bases from J, with 15 bases in between. CDR3 bases: TGCAGCGTTGAATCTTGGTGGCAGGCCAACTATGGCTACACCTTC. Its protein is CSVESWWQANYGYTF. Based on the CDR3 plus reference TRBV29-1 and TRBJ1-2, the full variable domain is SAVISQKPSRDICQRGTSLTIQCQVDSQVTMMFWYRQQPGQSLTLIATANQGSEATYESGFVIDKFPISRPNLTFSTLTVSNMSPEDSSIYLCSVESWWQANYGYTFGSGTRLTVV.

The chain combines TRBV7-6 with TRBJ1-2; 11 nucleotides align to TRBD1. With V trimmed by 3 bases and J by 12 bases, 6 bases remained unmatched. Germline lookup yields CDR1 SGHVS and CDR2 FNYEAQ. The CDR3 sequence is 13 residues long. DNA of the CDR3: TGTGCCAGCAGCTTCCGGGGACAGGGGGAGGACACCTTC. Protein: CASSFRGQGEDTF.

The J gene is TRBJ2-5, the V gene TRBV27, with 15 bases fitting TRBD2. The germline V gene has CDR1 MNHEY and CDR2 SMNVEV (reference sequence). The CDR3 has 18 amino acids. Germline trimming cut 5 bases from V and 0 bases from J; bases unmatched to any gene: 7. For the CDR3, the DNA is TGTGCCAGCAGTCCCGGGACTAGCGGGAGGATCTACCAAGAGACCCAGTACTTC. It encodes CASSPGTSGRIYQETQYF.

This clonotype was recorded a few times. The V gene is TRBV4-2, the J gene TRBJ2-2; D unresolved. The CDR3 consists of 15 residues. With 4 bases removed from V and 1 base from J, the gap between germline ends came to 10 bases. Germline loops: CDR1 LGHNA, CDR2 YNFKEQ. The CDR3, as DNA: TGTGCCAGCAGCCCCCACGTCCTGAACACCGGGGAGCTGTTTTTT. Translated: CASSPHVLNTGELFF.

The rearrangement links TRBV27 to TRBJ2-5; D is unclear. This CDR3 is 14 amino acids long. V was trimmed by 3 bases and J by 5 bases, leaving 13 bases between them. CDR1 and CDR2 (germline): MNHEY, SMNVEV (reference sequence). The CDR3 sequence is CASSLLLGAETQYF. CDR3 bases: TGTGCCAGCAGTTTGCTTTTGGGTGCGGAGACCCAGTACTTC.

This clonotype has more than one count but fewer than ten. The CDR3 region is CSARTSGRALLSDTQYF. In DNA form, the CDR3 reads TGCAGTGCTAGGACTAGCGGGAGGGCCCTCTTGTCAGATACGCAGTATTTT. The V call is TRBV20-1, the J call TRBJ2-3; TRBD2 agrees at 14 bases. This CDR3 comprises 17 residues. The germline CDR1 and CDR2 sequences are DFQATT and SNEGSKA (reference sequence). V gave up 3 bases and J gave up 4 bases; unmatched junction bases: 9.

J is TRBJ1-5 and V is TRBV13, with TRBD1 matching 9 bases. Trimming took 4 bases from V and 6 from J; bases not matched to a gene: 7. CDR1 PRHDT and CDR2 FYEKMQ come from the germline V gene (reference sequence). This CDR3 spans 15 amino acids. The CDR3 reads CASSWTGVRGQPQHF. CDR3 nucleotide sequence: TGTGCCAGCAGCTGGACAGGGGTCCGTGGTCAGCCCCAGCATTTT.

There are a few counts of this clonotype. The rearrangement joins TRBV20-1 to TRBJ2-7; D is undetermined. This CDR3 has 13 amino acids. Trimming pared 6 bases from V and 6 bases from J, leaving 18 bases between. CDR1 DFQATT and CDR2 SNEGSKA come from the germline V gene (reference sequence). The CDR3 sequence is CSAHLRRDIEQYF. CDR3 nucleotide sequence: TGCAGTGCCCACCTTCGTCGCGACATCGAGCAGTACTTC.

The chain combines TRBV20-1 with TRBJ2-1; 7 bases align to TRBD2. The CDR3 loop spans 15 amino acids. Germline V lookup: CDR1 DFQATT, CDR2 SNEGSKA (reference sequence). The V gene end was trimmed by 1 base and the J gene end by 4 bases; junction bases not matched to a gene: 7. This chain's CDR3 is CSARGRDYTYNEQFF. The DNA for the CDR3 is TGCAGTGCTAGAGGCCGGGACTATACTTACAATGAGCAGTTCTTC.

The rearrangement uses TRBV27 and TRBJ2-7, with D possibly being TRBD2 (6 bases). The CDR3 covers 14 residues. The V and J ends lost 1 base and 3 bases respectively, with 10 bases between them. The V gene's germline CDR1 is MNHEY and CDR2 SMNVEV (reference sequence). In DNA, the CDR3 is TGTGCCAGCAGTTTATGGAGACTAGTCTACGAGCAGTACTTC. The encoded protein is CASSLWRLVYEQYF.

The V call is TRBV20-1, the J call TRBJ2-1; D is perhaps TRBD2 (5 bases). CDR1 DFQATT and CDR2 SNEGSKA come from the germline V gene (reference sequence). Trimming removed 3 bases from V and 7 bases from J, with 10 bases in between. The CDR3 contains 12 residues. The CDR3 DNA follows: TGCAGTGCTAGTGCACTAGTGAATGAGCAGTTCTTC. Its translation is CSASALVNEQFF.

This clonotype was seen repeatedly, ten times or more. The V and J genes are TRBV9 and TRBJ2-7; D is possibly TRBD2 (6 bases). V shed 1 base and J shed 3 bases, with 11 bases lying between them. Germline assignment: CDR1 SGDLS and CDR2 YYNGEE. The CDR3 consists of 14 residues. The CDR3 sequence: CASSVYGEVYEQYF. CDR3 nucleotide sequence: TGTGCCAGCAGCGTATACGGGGAGGTCTACGAGCAGTACTTC.

V usage is TRBV30 and J usage is TRBJ1-2; 7 bases fit TRBD1. Germline V gives CDR1 GTSNPN, CDR2 SVGIG (reference sequence). The CDR3 contains 14 residues. V dropped 5 bases and J dropped 2; count of bases not matched to a gene: 8. The CDR3 reads CAWGRTGANYGYTF. CDR3 nucleotide sequence: TGTGCCTGGGGCAGAACAGGGGCCAACTATGGCTACACCTTC.

This clonotype has only one observation. The V gene is TRBV7-9, the J gene TRBJ2-7; 8 positions match TRBD1. This CDR3 spans 12 amino acids. V shed 3 bases and J 6 bases; nucleotides not matched to a gene: 1. Germline values: CDR1 SEHNR, CDR2 FQNEAQ (reference sequence). CDR3 in amino acids: CASSFTGGEQYF. CDR3 nucleotide sequence: TGTGCCAGCAGCTTTACAGGGGGCGAGCAGTACTTC.